The rows below give T cell receptor beta chains drawn from one sample of a study of CD8 T cells in Susac syndrome. MiXCR, applied by TCRdb to the immunoSEQ multiplex PCR reads, yields one record per CDR3 protein. The sample holds roughly 80,000 distinct CDR3 sequences, approximately 93% seen once. The sample taken for sequencing was CD8+ T cells from PBMCs. All receptors come from a human donor with Susac syndrome. CDR3s include the opening cysteine and the closing phenylalanine or tryptophan. The D gene is left open where the match is weak. Where a row states a size, it is once, few, many or the class of an expanded clone; other rows omit it.

>TRBV11-2|TRBD1|TRBJ2-7|.
TGTGCCAGCAGCCCAAAGGACAGGGTCAGAAGGGACGAGCAGTACTTC
CASSPKDRVRRDEQYF
>TRBV24-1|.|TRBJ2-7|.
TGTGCCACCAGTGATTTCGGGTACGAGCAGTACTTC
CATSDFGYEQYF
>TRBV27|.|TRBJ2-1|few
TGTGCCAGCAGCCTCTCAAGGAATGAGCAGTTCTTC
CASSLSRNEQFF
>TRBV20-1|.|TRBJ2-1|.
TGCAGTGCTAGAGATCATGGGACGGATACGTACAATGAGCAGTTCTTC
CSARDHGTDTYNEQFF
>TRBV7-9|TRBD1|TRBJ2-5|.
TGTGCCAGCAGCCACTGGGACAGAGAGACCCAGTACTTC
CASSHWDRETQYF
>TRBV6-5|.|TRBJ1-2|.
TGTGCCAGCAGGAGCGGCAGAGATGGCTACACCTTC
CASRSGRDGYTF
>TRBV7-9|.|TRBJ2-1|.
TGTGCCAGCAGCCCCCACCTAGGCCCCCAGTCGAATGAGCAGTTCTTC
CASSPHLGPQSNEQFF
>TRBV20-1|.|TRBJ2-7|.
TGCAGTGCTAAACCCAGGGACTCCTCCTACGAGCAGTACTTC
CSAKPRDSSYEQYF
>TRBV5-4|.|TRBJ2-7|.
TGTGCCAGCAGCTCCGGCGCCCACGAGCAGTACTTC
CASSSGAHEQYF
>TRBV13|TRBD1|TRBJ1-1|.
TGTGCCAGCAGCTTGGCGCCGGGACAGGGGGACGGTGAAGCTTTCTTT
CASSLAPGQGDGEAFF
>TRBV11-2|.|TRBJ2-1|.
TGTGCCAGCAGCATGTGGGGGCATGAGCAGTTCTTC
CASSMWGHEQFF
>TRBV29-1|.|TRBJ1-1|.
TGCAGCGTTGTACGGGCAACCCCCTACACTGAAGCTTTCTTT
CSVVRATPYTEAFF
>TRBV29-1|.|TRBJ1-2|.
TGCAGCGTTGACAGCGGCTATGGCTACACCTTC
CSVDSGYGYTF
>TRBV19|.|TRBJ2-3|.
TGTGCCAGTAGTATTCCCAGCAGCACAGATACGCAGTATTTT
CASSIPSSTDTQYF
>TRBV7-9|.|TRBJ2-3|.
TGTGCCTCCGGCCCTAGCCTAACAGATACGCAGTATTTT
CASGPSLTDTQYF
>TRBV20-1|TRBD1|TRBJ1-5|.
TGCAGTGCTAGCAGGACAGGGACCCTCAATCAGCCCCAGCATTTT
CSASRTGTLNQPQHF
>TRBV7-9|.|TRBJ2-4|once
TGTGCCAGCAGCCCCACGGGCGGCGGCCTAGCCAAAAACATTCAGTACTTC
CASSPTGGGLAKNIQYF
>TRBV20-1|.|TRBJ1-2|once
TGCAGTGCTAGACAGGACTATGGCTACACCTTC
CSARQDYGYTF
>TRBV29-1|.|TRBJ1-2|.
TGCAGCGTTGTCCCCCCTGCGAACTATGGCTACACCTTC
CSVVPPANYGYTF
>TRBV11-2|.|TRBJ2-1|.
TGTGCCAGCAGCTTAGGTGACGGGGGGCCATACAATGAGCAGTTCTTC
CASSLGDGGPYNEQFF
>TRBV15|TRBD2|TRBJ2-7|once
TGTGCCACCAGCAGTGGACTAGCGGGGCCCGAGCAGTACTTC
CATSSGLAGPEQYF
>TRBV3-1|.|TRBJ2-1|.
TGTGCCAGCAGCCAAGGAGGGGACTTGGAGCAGTTCTTC
CASSQGGDLEQFF
>TRBV4-1|.|TRBJ2-5|.
TGCGCCAGCAGCCAAGATGGGGGGGCCCAAGAGACCCAGTACTTC
CASSQDGGAQETQYF
>TRBV4-1|.|TRBJ2-5|.
TGCGCCAGCAGCCAAGATCGGGACCAGTACTTC
CASSQDRDQYF
>TRBV29-1|.|TRBJ1-1|.
TGCAGCGTTCCCCACAGAAGTGAAGCTTTCTTT
CSVPHRSEAFF
>TRBV4-1|.|TRBJ1-5|.
TGCGCCAGCAGCCAAGGGGGGAGCAATCAGCCCCAGCATTTT
CASSQGGSNQPQHF
>TRBV18|.|TRBJ1-1|.
TGTGCCAGCTCACCACCGGGCAGGGGACCCTCTGAAGCTTTCTTT
CASSPPGRGPSEAFF
>TRBV7-2|TRBD2|TRBJ2-5|.
TGTGCCAGCAGCTTAAATAGCGGGAGACACCAAGAGACCCAGTACTTC
CASSLNSGRHQETQYF
>TRBV10-2|TRBD2|TRBJ2-3|.
TGCGCCAGCGCGGACGGGGGGAGTACAGATACGCAGTATTTT
CASADGGSTDTQYF
>TRBV7-9|.|TRBJ2-3|.
TGTGCCAGCAGCCCTCGTAGGCTCACACAATCAGATACGCAGTATTTT
CASSPRRLTQSDTQYF
>TRBV12-3/TRBV12-4|TRBD1|TRBJ2-2|.
TGTGCCACCGAGACAGGGAAACCCGGGGAGCTGTTTTTT
CATETGKPGELFF
>TRBV9|.|TRBJ2-2|.
TGTGCCAGCAGCGTCAACACCGGGGAGCTGTTTTTT
CASSVNTGELFF
>TRBV5-1|.|TRBJ2-1|.
TGCGCCAGCAGCCATCGAGGCTACAATGAGCAGTTCTTC
CASSHRGYNEQFF
>TRBV7-7|TRBD2|TRBJ2-5|.
TGTGCTAGCAGCTCCCGACTAAGCGGGGGGTTCGATGAGACCCAGTACTTC
CASSSRLSGGFDETQYF
>TRBV5-1|.|TRBJ1-6|once
TGCGCCAGCAGCTATCGGGACACCAATAATTCACCCCTCCACTTT
CASSYRDTNNSPLHF
>TRBV6-2/TRBV6-3|TRBD2|TRBJ2-7|.
TGTGCCAGCAGTTACGCGGGGGGCTCCTACGAGCAGTACTTC
CASSYAGGSYEQYF
>TRBV6-5|TRBD1|TRBJ2-1|.
TGTGCCAGCAGTGGCTCGACAGGGGGCCCGTACAATGAGCAGTTCTTC
CASSGSTGGPYNEQFF
>TRBV11-2|.|TRBJ2-1|.
TGTGCCAGCAGCGCAGGGGCCGATGAGCAGTTCTTC
CASSAGADEQFF
>TRBV30|.|TRBJ2-7|.
TGTGCCTGGAGCGTGGGCGAGCAGTACTTC
CAWSVGEQYF
>TRBV2|TRBD2|TRBJ2-3|.
TGTGCCAGCCCGGGAGGGATCCCAGATACGCAGTATTTT
CASPGGIPDTQYF
>TRBV11-2|.|TRBJ2-3|.
TGTGCCAGCAGCTTAGGGGGAGAGGGGCAGTATTTT
CASSLGGEGQYF
>TRBV20-1|.|TRBJ2-1|.
TGCAGTGCGTGGACTGGAGACTACAATGAGCAGTTCTTC
CSAWTGDYNEQFF
>TRBV12-3/TRBV12-4|TRBD1|TRBJ2-5|.
TGTGCCAGCAGTCCGTCGACAGGGGGTGGGGAGACCCAGTACTTC
CASSPSTGGGETQYF
>TRBV5-1|.|TRBJ2-7|.
TGCGCCAGCAGCTACCCGGACAGCTTCGAGCAGTACTTC
CASSYPDSFEQYF
>TRBV2|.|TRBJ1-5|.
TGTGCCAGCAGTGTTGTACAGGGAAGCAATCAGCCCCAGCATTTT
CASSVVQGSNQPQHF
>TRBV5-6|.|TRBJ2-7|.
TGTGCCAGCAGCACCGACTTTCTTGAGCAGTACTTC
CASSTDFLEQYF
>TRBV5-1|.|TRBJ1-1|.
TGCGCCAGCAGCTTGGCGGCGTTGGGGTTGAACACTGAAGCTTTCTTT
CASSLAALGLNTEAFF
>TRBV6-5|.|TRBJ1-4|.
TGTGCCAGCACCTCAGGAGTATCCGGTGAAAAACTGTTTTTT
CASTSGVSGEKLFF
>TRBV9|.|TRBJ2-3|.
TGTGCCAGCAGCGTAGGCAGGGGCTACACAGATACGCAGTATTTT
CASSVGRGYTDTQYF
>TRBV6-5|.|TRBJ2-7|.
TGTGCCACCCGAGGCCCGTACTTC
CATRGPYF